Listed here are 29 T cell receptor beta chains from one sample, sequenced in a study of spatial heterogeneity in lung cancer. Time point meaning: sample taken at primary tumor resection. Without sorting, whole RNA was sequenced from tumor, nontumor lung or frozen PBMC. TCRdb passed the 5' RACE reads through MiXCR, listing each CDR3 protein once. This sample yields some 23,000 distinct CDR3 sequences, of which just under 7% are seen a single time; around an eighth belongs to the top ten. Here the sequenced sample was PBMCs, taken at surgery. These receptors came from a male donor with early-stage non-small cell lung cancer.

The rearrangement joins TRBV27 to TRBJ2-7, with TRBD1 matching 9 bases. This CDR3 comprises 14 residues. Germline V gene sequence: CDR1 MNHEY, CDR2 SMNVEV (reference sequence). V lost 3 bases to trimming and J lost 2 bases; unmatched junction nucleotides: 2. CDR3 in amino acids: CASSFTGGPYEQYF. For the CDR3, the DNA is TGTGCCAGCAGTTTTACAGGGGGCCCCTACGAGCAGTACTTC.

The gene calls are TRBV6-6 and TRBJ2-3; TRBD1 matches at 7 bases. The CDR3 contains 14 residues. The ends lost 2 bases at V and 2 bases at J; junction bases unmatched: 1. CDR1 and CDR2 (germline): MNHNY, SVGAGI (reference sequence). CDR3 residues: CASSYDRATDTQYF. The CDR3 coding sequence is TGTGCCAGCAGTTACGACAGGGCCACAGATACGCAGTATTTT.

This clonotype was observed at least ten times. The rearrangement links TRBV5-1 to TRBJ2-1; 14 nucleotides agree with TRBD2. CDR1 is SGHRS and CDR2 is YFSETQ in the germline V gene. CDR3 size: 18 residues. V shed 3 bases and J 3 bases; nucleotides not matched to a gene: 8. The DNA of the CDR3 is TGCGCCAGCAGCTCCCCCCCGGGACTAGCGGGGGTCTACAATGAGCAGTTCTTC. Translation gives CASSSPPGLAGVYNEQFF.

The rearrangement uses TRBV13 and TRBJ2-2; 9 positions match TRBD2. Germline V CDR1 and CDR2: PRHDT, FYEKMQ (reference sequence). The CDR3 sequence is 17 residues long. After removal of 2 bases from V and 5 bases from J, the junction contained 9 bases not matched to a gene. CDR3 nucleotides: TGTGCCAGCAGCTTAAATTCGGGACTAGCATGGACCGGGGAGCTGTTTTTT. Translating gives CASSLNSGLAWTGELFF.

This clonotype was counted ten times or more. This chain connects TRBV28 to TRBJ1-6, with no clear D. Germline CDR1 and CDR2: MDHEN and SYDVKM. V gave up 6 bases and J gave up 5 bases, with 11 bases separating them. This CDR3 spans 14 amino acids. CDR3 sequence: CASSSYGNNSPLHF. The CDR3 DNA is TGTGCCAGCAGCAGTTATGGCAATAATTCACCCCTCCACTTT.

This clonotype occurred many times. V is TRBV20-1 and J is TRBJ2-1, with 9 bases fitting TRBD1. The J segment lost 6 bases and the V segment lost 7 bases, leaving 10 bases of the junction unmatched. The length of the CDR3 is 14 residues. The V gene's germline CDR1 is DFQATT and CDR2 SNEGSKA (reference sequence). Written as DNA, the CDR3 is TGCAGTGTCATCTCACCGGGACAGGGCAATGAGCAGTTCTTC. Residues: CSVISPGQGNEQFF.

This clonotype was seen repeatedly, ten times or more. The CDR3, as DNA: TGTGCCAGCCCTCCGGCCGGGGTTGACACTGAAGCTTTCTTT. Its protein is CASPPAGVDTEAFF. This chain connects TRBV28 to TRBJ1-1; no firm D call. The CDR3 contains 14 residues. V lost 8 bases to trimming and J lost 3 bases, with 16 bases between them. Germline V CDR1 and CDR2: MDHEN, SYDVKM.

This clonotype was seen many times. The chain carries TRBV20-1 and TRBJ2-5; TRBD1 matches 7 bases. This CDR3 is built from 15 residues. The V and J ends lost 0 bases and 3 bases, in that order; junction bases with no gene match: 7. The V gene's germline CDR1 is DFQATT and CDR2 SNEGSKA (reference sequence). The DNA of the CDR3 is TGCAGTGCTAGAGATCCCTCGACAGGGAAAGAGACCCAGTACTTC. Protein product: CSARDPSTGKETQYF.

At least ten counts were recorded for this clonotype. The CDR3 here is CASSMGQFEAFF. The CDR3 nucleotides are TGCGCCAGCAGCATGGGACAGTTTGAAGCTTTCTTT. The chain combines TRBV5-1 with TRBJ1-1, with TRBD1 matching over 7 bases. Germline V CDR1 and CDR2: SGHRS, YFSETQ. The V gene end was trimmed by 4 bases and the J gene end by 7 bases; junction bases not matched to a gene: 4. This CDR3 comprises 12 residues.

This clonotype showed up many times. The chain joins TRBV28 to TRBJ1-1, with a weak D call TRBD1 (6 bases). Trimming removed 6 bases at V and 12 bases at J, with 14 bases between. The CDR3 loop spans 11 amino acids. Germline V CDR1 and CDR2: MDHEN, SYDVKM. CDR3 sequence reads: CASSLGTRTFF. The CDR3 DNA reads as TGTGCCAGCAGCCTAGGGACAAGGACTTTCTTT.

The table lists this clonotype with many counts. The chain employs TRBV4-1 and TRBJ1-3; no firm D call. CDR3 size: 16 residues. V was shortened by 5 bases and J by 6 bases, with 20 bases between the two germline ends. Per germline, CDR1 MGHRA and CDR2 YSYEKL. CDR3 sequence (DNA): TGCGCCAGCAGCTATACTACTTCGGCGAGAGAAAACACCATATATTTT. As protein: CASSYTTSARENTIYF.

This rearrangement joins TRBV3-1 to TRBJ2-1; D unresolved. Germline values: CDR1 LGHDT, CDR2 YNNKEL (reference sequence). The CDR3 is 16 amino acids. Trimming took 4 bases from V and 8 from J, leaving 21 bases between them. The CDR3 coding sequence is TGTGCCAGCAGCCCTGGCCGGGTTAAGGGTTTGGATGAGCAGTTCTTC. Translation: CASSPGRVKGLDEQFF.

For the CDR3, the DNA is TGTGCTAGTGGTTCAATCCCTCCGGTCAGAATCTATGGCTACACCTTC. Protein sequence: CASGSIPPVRIYGYTF. V usage is TRBV12-5 and J usage is TRBJ1-2; D is uncertain. Trimming cost V 4 bases and J 4 bases, with 19 bases left between them. This CDR3 has 16 residues. The germline CDR1 and CDR2 sequences are LGHNT and FRNRAP. Full variable domain (outside the CDR3, taken from reference TRBV12-5 and TRBJ1-2): DARVTQTPRHKVTEMGQEVTMRCQPILGHNTVFWYRQTMMQGLELLAYFRNRAPLDDSGMPKDRFSAEMPDATLATLKIQPSEPRDSAVYFCASGSIPPVRIYGYTFGSGTRLTVV.

This clonotype occurred many times. CDR3 sequence (DNA): TGTGCCAGCAAGGTTCAGGGCCTCATGAACACTGAAGCTTTCTTT. Its protein is CASKVQGLMNTEAFF. The chain links TRBV5-4 to TRBJ1-1; D may be TRBD1 (5 bases). Trimming removed 6 bases at V and 0 bases at J, with 15 bases between. The CDR3 length is 15 residues. The germline CDR1 and CDR2 sequences are SGHNT and YYREEE (reference sequence).

Many counts were recorded for this clonotype. This sequence joins TRBV19 and TRBJ2-1; 9 bases agree with TRBD2. The CDR3 loop spans 15 amino acids. The germline gives CDR1 LNHDA, CDR2 SQIVND (reference sequence). Trimming removed 1 base from V and 6 bases from J; junction bases left unmatched: 4. The CDR3 bases are TGTGCCAGTAGTATAGTAGCGGGGGCGGGCAATGAGCAGTTCTTC. As protein: CASSIVAGAGNEQFF.

In this sample, this clonotype turned up many times. The rearrangement links TRBV28 to TRBJ2-3, with 7 bases identical to TRBD1. There are 16 residues in the CDR3. The germline V gene has CDR1 MDHEN and CDR2 SYDVKM. Germline trimming cut 5 bases from V and 1 base from J; bases unmatched to any gene: 9. CDR3 nucleotide sequence: TGTGCCAGCAGTCGGTCCAGTACAGGGGGCACAGATACGCAGTATTTT. This gives the protein CASSRSSTGGTDTQYF.

This clonotype was detected only a few times. The DNA for the CDR3 is TGTGCCAGCAGTGCCTACGAGCAGTACTTC. This translates into CASSAYEQYF. The chain employs TRBV2 and TRBJ2-7; D is unclear. The CDR3 totals 10 residues. V was clipped by 4 bases and J by 2 bases, with 0 bases between them. Germline V CDR1 and CDR2: SNHLY, FYNNEI.

This clonotype appeared many times. V usage is TRBV11-2 and J usage is TRBJ1-4, with TRBD1 matching over 7 bases. The CDR3 has 14 amino acids. From germline, CDR1 is SGHAT and CDR2 FQNNGV. Trimming removed 4 bases from V and 5 bases from J; junction bases left unmatched: 4. The CDR3 sequence: CASSSGQVNEKLFF. For the CDR3, the DNA is TGTGCCAGCAGCTCCGGACAGGTCAATGAAAAACTGTTTTTT.

This clonotype was recorded at least ten times. The gene calls are TRBV12-3 or TRBV12-4 and TRBJ1-5; 7 bases match TRBD1. Trimming at V came to 2 bases and at J to 4 bases, leaving 5 bases not matched to a gene. The length of the CDR3 is 15 residues. CDR3: CASSLRDSPNQPQHF. CDR3 nucleotide sequence: TGTGCCAGCAGTTTAAGGGACAGCCCTAATCAGCCCCAGCATTTT.

This clonotype has at least ten counts. Likely a read error: the CDR3 ends without its conserved phenylalanine or tryptophan. This chain links TRBV18 with TRBJ2-1, with D perhaps TRBD1 (6 bases). Between the trimmed V and J ends, which lost 0 bases and 7 bases, there was a span of 16 bases. The CDR3 is 16 amino acids. CDR1 KGHSH and CDR2 LQKENI come from the germline V gene. CDR3 sequence (DNA): TGTGCCAGCTCACCACCTGGCAGGGGCGCAGCAAATGAGCAGTTCTCC. It specifies CASSPPGRGAANEQFS.

This clonotype was found many times. The V and J genes are TRBV5-1 and TRBJ2-3; TRBD1 matches 10 bases. Losses at the gene ends were 4 bases for V and 3 bases for J; bases not matched to a gene: 5. CDR1 is SGHRS and CDR2 is YFSETQ in the germline V gene. The CDR3 runs 15 residues. CDR3 nucleotides: TGCGCCAGCAGCCGAACGGGACAGGGGACAGATACGCAGTATTTT. This translates into CASSRTGQGTDTQYF.

In its sample, this clonotype ranks as medium-sized. J is TRBJ2-5 and V is TRBV28, with 12 bases fitting TRBD2. Unmatched junction bases numbered 3, after V lost 2 bases and J lost 5 bases. The length of the CDR3 is 15 residues. Per germline, CDR1 MDHEN and CDR2 SYDVKM. The CDR3 region has the DNA TGTGCCAGCAGTTTACTAGCGGGAGGGGCGGAGACCCAGTACTTC. As protein: CASSLLAGGAETQYF. The full variable domain, rest sourced from reference TRBV28 and TRBJ2-5, is DVKVTQSSRYLVKRTGEKVFLECVQDMDHENMFWYRQDPGLGLRLIYFSYDVKMKEKGDIPEGYSVSREKKERFSLILESASTNQTSMYLCASSLLAGGAETQYFGPGTRLLVL.

This clonotype was counted ten times or more. The chain is built from TRBV5-1 and TRBJ2-3, with 9 positions matching TRBD1. Unmatched junction bases numbered 4, after V lost 6 bases and J lost 2 bases. This CDR3 comprises 14 residues. Germline values: CDR1 SGHRS, CDR2 YFSETQ. The CDR3 loop is CASKNRGPTDTQYF. The CDR3 DNA reads as TGCGCCAGCAAAAACAGGGGGCCCACAGATACGCAGTATTTT.

This clonotype was counted many times. The rearrangement joins TRBV14 to TRBJ1-1; 10 bases are a match to TRBD1. This CDR3 spans 16 amino acids. V was clipped by 4 bases and J by 11 bases; unmatched bases: 16. Germline loops: CDR1 SGHDN, CDR2 FVKESK. In DNA, the CDR3 is TGTGCCAGCAGCCCCCTCACCGGGACAGGGGATGGGGGTGCTTTCTTT. Translated: CASSPLTGTGDGGAFF.

On this clonotype: This may come from a read error, since a much larger clone is one base off. The rearrangement links TRBV18 to TRBJ1-4, with 7 positions matching TRBD1. Germline CDR1 and CDR2: KGHSH and LQKENI. The CDR3 contains 14 residues. The CDR3 sequence is CANSPQGGVRKLFF. The CDR3 nucleotides read TGTGCCAACTCACCCCAGGGGGGCGTTCGGAAACTGTTTTTT.

This clonotype was counted between two and nine times. The CDR3 loop reads CASTRGETQYF. CDR3 sequence (DNA): TGTGCCAGCACTAGGGGAGAGACCCAGTACTTC. The V and J genes are TRBV2 and TRBJ2-5; maybe TRBD1 (5 bases). Germline-derived CDR1 and CDR2 are SNHLY and FYNNEI. The CDR3 consists of 11 residues. Trimming stripped 7 bases from V and 4 bases from J, with 7 bases between.

This clonotype was seen more than once but under ten times. V usage is TRBV12-3 or TRBV12-4 and J usage is TRBJ1-2; D may be TRBD1 (5 bases). Trimming pared 6 bases from V and 4 bases from J, leaving 9 bases between. The CDR3 consists of 12 residues. The CDR3 bases are TGTGCCAGCAGACAGGAGGCCTATGGCTACACCTTC. Translation gives CASRQEAYGYTF.

Within the sample, this clonotype is medium-sized. The V and J genes are TRBV28 and TRBJ1-5; D uncertain. The germline gives CDR1 MDHEN, CDR2 SYDVKM. V was cut by 6 bases and J by 0 bases, with 27 bases left in between. There are 20 residues in the CDR3. CDR3 in amino acids: CASSRLHRKTSDRSNQPQHF. The CDR3 bases are TGTGCCAGCAGCCGTCTCCACAGAAAGACTTCCGACCGTAGCAATCAGCCCCAGCATTTT.

There are many counts of this clonotype. The chain combines TRBV15 with TRBJ1-2, with 10 bases matching TRBD1. The CDR3 totals 15 residues. CDR1 is LNHNV, CDR2 YYDKDF, per germline (reference sequence). J lost 8 bases, V lost 3 bases, and 9 bases had no gene match. In DNA, the CDR3 is TGTGCCACCAGCAGGGGACAGGGGACGTCTGACGGCTACACCTTC. It encodes CATSRGQGTSDGYTF.